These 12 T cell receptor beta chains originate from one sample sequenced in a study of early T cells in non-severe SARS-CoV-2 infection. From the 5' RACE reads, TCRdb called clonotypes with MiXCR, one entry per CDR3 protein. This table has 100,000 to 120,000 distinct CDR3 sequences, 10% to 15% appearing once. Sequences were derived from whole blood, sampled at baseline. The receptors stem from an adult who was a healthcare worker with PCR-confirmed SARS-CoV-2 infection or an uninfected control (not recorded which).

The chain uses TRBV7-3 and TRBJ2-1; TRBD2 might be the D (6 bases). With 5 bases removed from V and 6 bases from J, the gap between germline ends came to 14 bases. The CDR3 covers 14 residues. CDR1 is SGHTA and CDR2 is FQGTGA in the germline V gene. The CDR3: CASSPMGLSNEQFF. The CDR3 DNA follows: TGTGCCAGCAGCCCGATGGGACTCTCCAATGAGCAGTTCTTC.

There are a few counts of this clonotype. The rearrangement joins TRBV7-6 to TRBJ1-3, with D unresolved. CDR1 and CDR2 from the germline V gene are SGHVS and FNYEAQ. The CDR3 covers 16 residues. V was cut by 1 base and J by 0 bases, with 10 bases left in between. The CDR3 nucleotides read TGTGCCAGCAGCTTAGTAGGCCGGAACTCTGGAAACACCATATATTTT. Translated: CASSLVGRNSGNTIYF.

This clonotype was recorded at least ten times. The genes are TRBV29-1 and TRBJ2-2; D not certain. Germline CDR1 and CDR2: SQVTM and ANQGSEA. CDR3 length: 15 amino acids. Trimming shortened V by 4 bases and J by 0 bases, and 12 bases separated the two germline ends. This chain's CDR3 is CSVGISATNTGELFF. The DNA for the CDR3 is TGCAGCGTTGGAATAAGCGCAACGAACACCGGGGAGCTGTTTTTT.

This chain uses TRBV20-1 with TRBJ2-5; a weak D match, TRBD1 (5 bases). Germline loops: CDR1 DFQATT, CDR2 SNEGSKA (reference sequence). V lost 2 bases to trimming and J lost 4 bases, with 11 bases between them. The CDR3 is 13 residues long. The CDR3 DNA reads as TGCAGTGCTAGAAGTGGGGCTAGAGAGACCCAGTACTTC. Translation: CSARSGARETQYF.

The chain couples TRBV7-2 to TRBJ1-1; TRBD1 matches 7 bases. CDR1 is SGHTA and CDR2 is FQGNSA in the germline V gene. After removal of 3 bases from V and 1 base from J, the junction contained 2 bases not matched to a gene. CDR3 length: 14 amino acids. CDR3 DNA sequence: TGTGCCAGCAGCTTGGACAGGTGGAACACTGAAGCTTTCTTT. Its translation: CASSLDRWNTEAFF.

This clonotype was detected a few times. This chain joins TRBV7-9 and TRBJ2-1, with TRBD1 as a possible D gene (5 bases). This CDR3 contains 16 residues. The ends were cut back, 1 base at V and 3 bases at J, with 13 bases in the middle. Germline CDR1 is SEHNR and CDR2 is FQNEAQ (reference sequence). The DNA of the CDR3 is TGTGCCAGCAGCTTAGTGCTGGGGCGGTTCTACAATGAGCAGTTCTTC. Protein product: CASSLVLGRFYNEQFF. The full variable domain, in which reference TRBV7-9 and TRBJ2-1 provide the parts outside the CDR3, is DTGVSQNPRHKITKRGQNVTFRCDPISEHNRLYWYRQTLGQGPEFLTYFQNEAQLEKSRLLSDRFSAERPKGSFSTLEIQRTEQGDSAMYLCASSLVLGRFYNEQFFGPGTRLTVL.

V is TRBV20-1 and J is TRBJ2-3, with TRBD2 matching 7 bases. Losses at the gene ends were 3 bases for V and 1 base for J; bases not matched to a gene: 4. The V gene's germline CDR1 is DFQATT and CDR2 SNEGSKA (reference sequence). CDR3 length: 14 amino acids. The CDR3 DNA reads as TGCAGTGCTAGGAGGGCGGGGGGCACAGATACGCAGTATTTT. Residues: CSARRAGGTDTQYF.

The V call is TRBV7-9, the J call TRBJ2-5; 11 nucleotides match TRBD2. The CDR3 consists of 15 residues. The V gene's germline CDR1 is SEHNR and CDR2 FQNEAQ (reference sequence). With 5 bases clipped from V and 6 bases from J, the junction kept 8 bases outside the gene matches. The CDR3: CASSDTSGSPQTQYF. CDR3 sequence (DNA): TGTGCCAGCAGCGACACTAGCGGGAGCCCCCAGACCCAGTACTTC.

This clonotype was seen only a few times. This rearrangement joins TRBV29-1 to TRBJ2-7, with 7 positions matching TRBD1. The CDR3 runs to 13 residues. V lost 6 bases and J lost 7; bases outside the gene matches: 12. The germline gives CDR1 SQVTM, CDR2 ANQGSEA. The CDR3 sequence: CSVIRDSQREQYF. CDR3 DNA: TGCAGCGTCATACGGGACAGCCAGAGGGAGCAGTACTTC.

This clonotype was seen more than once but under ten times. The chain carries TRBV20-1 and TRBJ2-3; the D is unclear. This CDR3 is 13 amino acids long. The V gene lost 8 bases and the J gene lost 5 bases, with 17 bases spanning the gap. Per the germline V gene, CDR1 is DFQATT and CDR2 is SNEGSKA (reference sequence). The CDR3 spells CSCAEAPGDTQYF. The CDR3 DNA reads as TGCAGTTGTGCAGAGGCCCCCGGAGATACGCAGTATTTT.

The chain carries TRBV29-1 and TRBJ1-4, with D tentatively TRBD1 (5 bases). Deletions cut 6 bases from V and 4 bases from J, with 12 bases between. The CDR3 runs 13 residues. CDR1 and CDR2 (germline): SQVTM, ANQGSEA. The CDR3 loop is CSVVRGNNEKLFF. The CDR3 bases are TGCAGCGTCGTAAGGGGAAATAATGAAAAACTGTTTTTT.

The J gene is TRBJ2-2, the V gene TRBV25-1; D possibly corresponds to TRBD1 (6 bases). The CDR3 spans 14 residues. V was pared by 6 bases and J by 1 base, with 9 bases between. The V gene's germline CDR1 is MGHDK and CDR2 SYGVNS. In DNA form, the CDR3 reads TGTGCCAGCAGGGACAGACTGAACACCGGGGAGCTGTTTTTT. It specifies CASRDRLNTGELFF.